This TCR beta chain was documented in a study of OX40 agonist ivuxolimab in advanced cancers. Context from the whole study: Ivuxolimab, which targeted the costimulatory receptor OX40 (CD134), was an agonistic, fully human IgG2 monoclonal antibody. Intravenous ivuxolimab was administered to patients every 2 weeks at six dose levels: 0.01, 0.1, 0.3, 1.5, 3 and 10 mg/kg. Among the roughly 52 dose-escalation patients, around 20 had hepatocellular carcinoma, around 15 melanoma, 9 renal cell carcinoma and 9 head and neck cancer. A male proportion of 75% to 85% and a mean age of approximately 62 years, ranging from about 20 to 85, were recorded for the dose-escalation cohort. Prior anti-PD-1, anti-PD-L1 or anti-CTLA-4 therapy was permitted, and 35% to 40% of dose-escalation patients had received checkpoint inhibitors. Partial responses occurred in three dose-escalation patients, of whom one had hepatocellular carcinoma and two had cutaneous melanoma. Peripheral TCRbeta sequencing was intended to test whether TCR sequence diversity was altered and clonal T-cell expansion was caused by ivuxolimab. The monotherapy dose-escalation portion (N of about 50 patients) of the phase I ivuxolimab trial is reported in the paper.

Genomic DNA was extracted from sorted cells for sequencing of the TCRbeta CDR3 region. The immunoSEQ Assay was used for sequencing of TCRbeta CDR3 regions. Imported from immuneACCESS, the table was reduced by TCRdb to in-frame sequences with V and J called. These copies leave out some clones; in studies compared against another copy, an unresolved V gene accounts for under half, and the cause of the remainder is not known. Here the sample has about 77,000 clones; over 85% occur a single time. Of the sample, approximately 2.3% is held by the ten largest clones. The CDR1 and CDR2 encoded by the germline V gene (reference sequence) are GTSNPN and SVGIG. The germline ends are 11 bases apart after V is trimmed by 0 bases and J by 5 bases. Spanning cysteine to phenylalanine, the CDR3 consists of 14 amino acids. Just the 42-base CDR3 DNA is kept, in frame starting at base 1. Broader findings and caveats from the paper: After ivuxolimab, expanded clones were on average more numerous among CD8+ T cells than among CD4+ T cells. In the 0.1-3.0 mg/kg groups, partial responders had among the lowest normalized peripheral clonal expansion, particularly in CD8+ T cells. The antigen specificity of the peripheral T cells that underwent clonal expansion was not determined. Low levels of normalized T-cell clonal expansion were also seen in some patients who did not respond. At doses of 0.1 to 3.0 mg/kg, clonal expansion of both CD4+ and CD8+ T cells in blood was seen between baseline and week 6.

Patients with a history of autoimmune disease or receiving systemic immunosuppression were excluded from the trial. Peripheral blood for TCR sequencing was drawn from every dose cohort at baseline, at cycle 4 day 1 and at cycle 7 day 1. Samples came from an open-label, multicenter, first-in-human phase I dose-escalation trial of ivuxolimab. The trial enrolled adults with locally advanced or metastatic head and neck squamous cell, hepatocellular, melanoma or renal cell carcinoma. CD4+ and CD8+ T cells were sorted separately from peripheral blood before TCR sequencing. Concerning this clone: Which antigen it targets is not known. No base-level quality is on record; no much larger clone is a single base apart.

This TCR came from an adult with an advanced solid tumor such as melanoma, head and neck, liver or kidney cancer. The starting material was CD4+ or CD8+ T cells sorted from blood, obtained in a trial of the OX40 agonist ivuxolimab. The V and J segments used are TRBV30 and TRBJ1-5, with TRBD1 tentatively as D gene (5 bases match). The CDR3 region reads CAWSVLAGDQPQHF. The base sequence is TGTGCCTGGAGTGTACTGGCGGGGGATCAGCCCCAGCATTTT.